This T cell receptor (beta chain) was identified during a study of Graves' ophthalmopathy and Graves' hyperthyroidism. Study-wide results and caveats: Using 13 signatures, a model distinguished ophthalmopathy from stable hyperthyroidism, reaching about 90% sensitivity and 81.08% specificity.

This clonotype was found a few times. Its antigen is not identified. The study amplified TCR beta CDR3 regions using RNA transcripts. Second-round multiplex PCR came after a first-round RT-PCR that employed HTBI primers. TCRdb itself ran the multiplex PCR reads through MiXCR, one entry per CDR3 protein. The table has around 1.1 million distinct CDR3 sequences, 36% seen once; the top ten hold around 10%. V lost 4 bases to trimming and J lost 2 bases, with 12 bases between them. In germline, CDR1 is LGHDT, CDR2 YNNKEL (reference sequence). The CDR3 length is 14 residues. The TCR sequence derives from an adult man with Graves' hyperthyroidism. Sequences were obtained from peripheral blood or thyroid tissue (not recorded which). The V and J genes are TRBV3-1 and TRBJ2-7; D tentatively reads TRBD1 or TRBD2 (5 bases each). This chain's CDR3 is CASSRGTATYEQYF. CDR3 DNA: TGTGCCAGCAGCCGTGGGACCGCCACCTACGAGCAGTACTTC.